What follows describes a single TCR beta chain. Sequencing was performed with immunoSEQ multiplex PCR; in TCRdb, only in-frame clones are kept and a portion is missing. The sample consists of 200,000 or so clones, approximately 87% of them appearing once. These data are taken from a study of blood T cell repertoires in COVID-19. Study background: T cells, B-cell-depleted T cells, or PBMCs provided the cDNA or gDNA that served as material.

Germline loops: CDR1 LGHDT, CDR2 YNNKEL (reference sequence). V lost 4 bases to trimming and J lost 7 bases, with 16 bases between them. This CDR3 contains 15 residues. This TCR was recovered from a woman between 70 and 85 years old with acute or convalescent COVID-19. V gene TRBV3-1 (or the pseudogene TRBV3-2) combines with J gene TRBJ2-2; D possibly corresponds to TRBD1 (5 bases). What was sequenced was peripheral blood. CDR3 sequence (DNA): TGTGCCAGCAGCCCGCCGACAGCATGGGTCGGGGAGCTGTTTTTT. Protein: CASSPPTAWVGELFF.